This T cell receptor beta chain is drawn from a study of CXCR3-negative and CXCR3-positive naive CD8 T cells. Study context: A total of 110 million to 150 million TRB reads was generated, with about 1.5 +/- 0.3 million per library. Study-wide points: The majority of assays used fresh PBMCs, and CXCR3 expression partially decreased after cryopreservation. In naive cells, CXCR3-negative and CXCR3-positive subsets had similar TRBV-TRBJ usage; memory cells differed. Naive CXCR3-positive cells had TRB CDR3s more hydrophobic than those of CXCR3-negative naive cells. Memory CD8+ T cell repertoires were far less diverse than both naive subsets.

The CDR3 is made up of 17 amino acids. Germline CDR1 and CDR2: SGDLS and YYNGEE. Via 5' RACE with UMI labels, TRB cDNA libraries were prepared. TCRdb re-analyzed the 5' RACE reads; it lists each CDR3 protein once, without DNA. The sample table includes 130,000 or so distinct CDR3 sequences. On this clonotype itself: Its antigen is undetermined.

The rearrangement joins TRBV9 to TRBJ2-2; TCRdb's assignment of TRBD1 cannot be checked, as there is no DNA. The receptor comes from a human donor in good health. Some clones in this sample may be carry-over from other donors' samples. Material: naive CXCR3+ CD8+ T cells from blood. This sample's subset: CD45RO-CCR7+CD27+CD95- naive CD8+ T cells expressing CXCR3 (TNR3+). CDR3 protein: CASSVPAGAANTGELFF.